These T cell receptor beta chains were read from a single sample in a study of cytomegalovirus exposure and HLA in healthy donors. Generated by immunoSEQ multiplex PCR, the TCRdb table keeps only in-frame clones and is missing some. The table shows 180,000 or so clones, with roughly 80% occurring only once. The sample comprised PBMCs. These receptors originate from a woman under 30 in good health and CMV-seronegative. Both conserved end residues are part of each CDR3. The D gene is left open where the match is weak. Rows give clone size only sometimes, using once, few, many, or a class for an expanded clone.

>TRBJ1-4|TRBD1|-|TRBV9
TGTGCCAGCAGCGCGACAGGGTCTAATGAAAAACTGTTTTTT
CASSATGSNEKLFF
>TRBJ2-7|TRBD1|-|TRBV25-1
TGTGCCAGCAGTACACAGGGGAGTTCCTACGAGCAGTACTTC
CASSTQGSSYEQYF
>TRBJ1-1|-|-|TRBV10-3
TGTGCCATCAGCGGTGAGGCAGACACTGAAGCTTTCTTT
CAISGEADTEAFF
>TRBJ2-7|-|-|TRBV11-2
TGTGCCAGCAGCTTGAGTATGGGGCTCAACGAGCAGTACTTC
CASSLSMGLNEQYF
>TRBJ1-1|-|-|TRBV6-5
TGTGCCAGTTTCGGGTTCATGAACACTGAAGCTTTCTTT
CASFGFMNTEAFF
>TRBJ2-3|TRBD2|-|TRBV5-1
TGCGCCAGCAGCTTGGGGGGTCTAGCGGGAGGGCCTCGAACAGATACGCAGTATTTT
CASSLGGLAGGPRTDTQYF
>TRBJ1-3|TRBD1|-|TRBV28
TGTGCCAGCAGGAACCCGGGACAGGGTGGGGGAAACACCATATATTTT
CASRNPGQGGGNTIYF
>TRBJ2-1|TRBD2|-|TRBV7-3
TGTGCCAGCAGCCCCCGGGGCGATAGCGGGAGACGCAATGAGCAGTTCTTC
CASSPRGDSGRRNEQFF
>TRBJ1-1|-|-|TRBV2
TGTGCCAGCAGGGAGGTAGCGGTGAACACTGAAGCTTTCTTT
CASREVAVNTEAFF
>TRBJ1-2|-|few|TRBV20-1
TGCAGTGCTTATAACTCCTATGGCTACACCTTC
CSAYNSYGYTF
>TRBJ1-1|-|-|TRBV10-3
TGTGCCATCAGTGACCGTGAAGGGGGCACTGAAGCTTTCTTT
CAISDREGGTEAFF
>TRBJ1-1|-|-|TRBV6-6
TGTGCCAGCAGTTCAGGGCGGAACACTGAAGCTTTCTTT
CASSSGRNTEAFF
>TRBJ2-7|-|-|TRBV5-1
TGCGCCAGCAGCTTGGACCTTTACGAGCAGTACTTC
CASSLDLYEQYF
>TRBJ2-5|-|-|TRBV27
TGTGCCAGCCCCTGCCGCCATGAGGGAGACTTCCAAGAGACCCAGTACTTC
CASPCRHEGDFQETQYF
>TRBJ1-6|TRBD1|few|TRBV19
TGTGCCAGTACCCGGACAGGGCTAGGTGGATCACCCCTCCACTTT
CASTRTGLGGSPLHF
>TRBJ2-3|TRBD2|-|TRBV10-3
TGTGCCATCAGTGAGTCCGTACGCAGCGGGAGGAGCACAGATACGCAGTATTTT
CAISESVRSGRSTDTQYF
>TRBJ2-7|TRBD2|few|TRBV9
TGTGCCAGCAGCGTTAACAGGGGACTAGCGGGAGCCGAGCAGTACTTC
CASSVNRGLAGAEQYF
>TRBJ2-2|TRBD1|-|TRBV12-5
TGTGCTAGTGGTTACGGCCACCGACAGGGACCCGGGGAGCTGTTTTTT
CASGYGHRQGPGELFF
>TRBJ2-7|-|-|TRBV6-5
TGTGCCAGCAGTTACTCAAAGACAGGCCGAGAGCAGTACTTC
CASSYSKTGREQYF
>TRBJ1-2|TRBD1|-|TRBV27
TGTGCCAGCAGTTCTCATTCGACAGGGCACTATGGCTACACCTTC
CASSSHSTGHYGYTF
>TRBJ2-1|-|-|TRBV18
TGTGCCAGCTCACCAGTTTCAGGGAATGAGCAGTTCTTC
CASSPVSGNEQFF
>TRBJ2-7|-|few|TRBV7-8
TGTGCCAGCAGCTTGATGGGCGCTTCCTACGAGCAGTACTTC
CASSLMGASYEQYF
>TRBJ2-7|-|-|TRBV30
TGTGCCTGGAGTGTGTCGGTAACCTACGAGCAGTACTTC
CAWSVSVTYEQYF
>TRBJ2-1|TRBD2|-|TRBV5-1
TGCGCCAGCACCAAGACTAGCGGGAGTGCTAATGAGCAGTTCTTC
CASTKTSGSANEQFF